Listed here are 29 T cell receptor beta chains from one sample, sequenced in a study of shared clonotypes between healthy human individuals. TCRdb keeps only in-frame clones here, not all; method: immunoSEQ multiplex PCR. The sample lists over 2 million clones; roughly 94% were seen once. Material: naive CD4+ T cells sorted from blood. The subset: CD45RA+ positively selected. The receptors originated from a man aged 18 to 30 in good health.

CDR3 in DNA: TGCGCCAGCAGCTTGTCGTTCGACAGTTACCTCACGCCCCAGCATTTT. This sequence encodes CASSLSFDSYLTPQHF. The chain combines TRBV5-1 with TRBJ1-5, with D tentatively TRBD1 (5 bases). The germline V gene encodes CDR1 SGHRS and CDR2 YFSETQ. V was pared by 1 base and J by 9 bases, with 20 bases between. The CDR3 runs 16 residues.

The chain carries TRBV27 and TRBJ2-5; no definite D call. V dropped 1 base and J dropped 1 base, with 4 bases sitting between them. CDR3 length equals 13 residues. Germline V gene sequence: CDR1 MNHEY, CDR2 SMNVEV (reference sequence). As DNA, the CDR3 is TGTGCCAGCAGTTTATACGGCCAAGAGACCCAGTACTTC. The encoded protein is CASSLYGQETQYF.

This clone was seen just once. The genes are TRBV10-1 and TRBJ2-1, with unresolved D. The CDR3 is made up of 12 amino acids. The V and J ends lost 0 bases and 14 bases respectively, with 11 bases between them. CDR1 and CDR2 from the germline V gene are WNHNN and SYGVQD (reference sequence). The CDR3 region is CASSESGGTEFF. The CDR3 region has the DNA TGCGCCAGCAGTGAGTCGGGCGGTACAGAGTTCTTC.

Here the CDR3 DNA reads TGTGCCAGCAGCTTAAGGGGGAAGGCCTCCTACGAGCAGTACTTC. This gives the protein CASSLRGKASYEQYF. This chain uses TRBV7-9 with TRBJ2-7; D might be TRBD1 (6 bases). Germline-derived CDR1 and CDR2 are SEHNR and FQNEAQ (reference sequence). Trimming shortened V by 2 bases and J by 0 bases, and 11 bases separated the two germline ends. The CDR3 runs to 15 residues.

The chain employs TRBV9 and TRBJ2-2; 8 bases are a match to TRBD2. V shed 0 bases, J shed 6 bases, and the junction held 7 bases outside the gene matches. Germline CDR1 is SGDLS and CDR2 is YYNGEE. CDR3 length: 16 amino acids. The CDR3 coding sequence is TGTGCCAGCAGCGTAGCCAGCGGGGGTTTACCCGGGGAGCTGTTTTTT. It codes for CASSVASGGLPGELFF.

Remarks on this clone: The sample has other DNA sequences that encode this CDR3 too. The CDR3 DNA sequence: TGTGCCAGCAGCCGTACAGGGTCTGGAAACACCATATATTTT. Translation: CASSRTGSGNTIYF. The V and J genes are TRBV6-5 and TRBJ1-3; tentative D call: TRBD1 (6 bases). This CDR3 has 14 amino acids. Germline V gene lookup returns CDR1 MNHEY and CDR2 SVGAGI. The V and J ends lost 6 bases and 1 base respectively, with 10 bases between them.

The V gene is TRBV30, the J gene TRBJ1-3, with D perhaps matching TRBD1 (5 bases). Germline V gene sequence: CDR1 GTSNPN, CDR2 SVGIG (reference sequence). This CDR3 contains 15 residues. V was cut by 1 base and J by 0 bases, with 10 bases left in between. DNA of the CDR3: TGTGCCTGGAGTGAGGGACGCAGCTCTGGAAACACCATATATTTT. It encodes CAWSEGRSSGNTIYF.

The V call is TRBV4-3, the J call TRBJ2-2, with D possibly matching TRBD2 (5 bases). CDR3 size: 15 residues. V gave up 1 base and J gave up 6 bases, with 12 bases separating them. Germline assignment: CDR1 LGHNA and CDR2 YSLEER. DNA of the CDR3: TGCGCCAGCAGCCAAGGCGGGCTAGGATCCGGGGAGCTGTTTTTT. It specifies CASSQGGLGSGELFF.

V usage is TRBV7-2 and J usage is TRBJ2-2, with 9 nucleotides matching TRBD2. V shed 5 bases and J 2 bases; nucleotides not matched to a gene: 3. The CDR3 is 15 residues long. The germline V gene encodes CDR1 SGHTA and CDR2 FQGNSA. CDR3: CASSALAGNTGELFF. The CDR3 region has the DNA TGTGCCAGCAGCGCCCTAGCGGGAAACACCGGGGAGCTGTTTTTT.

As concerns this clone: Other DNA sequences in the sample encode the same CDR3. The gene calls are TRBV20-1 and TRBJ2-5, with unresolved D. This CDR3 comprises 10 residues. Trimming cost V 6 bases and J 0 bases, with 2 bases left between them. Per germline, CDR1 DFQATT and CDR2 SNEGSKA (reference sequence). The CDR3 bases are TGCAGTGCCCACCAAGAGACCCAGTACTTC. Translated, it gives CSAHQETQYF.

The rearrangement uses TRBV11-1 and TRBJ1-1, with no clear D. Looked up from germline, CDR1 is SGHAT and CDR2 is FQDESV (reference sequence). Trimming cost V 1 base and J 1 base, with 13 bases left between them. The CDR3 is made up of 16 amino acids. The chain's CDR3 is CASSLVPADTNTEAFF. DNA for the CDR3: TGTGCCAGCAGCTTAGTCCCCGCGGATACGAACACTGAAGCTTTCTTT.

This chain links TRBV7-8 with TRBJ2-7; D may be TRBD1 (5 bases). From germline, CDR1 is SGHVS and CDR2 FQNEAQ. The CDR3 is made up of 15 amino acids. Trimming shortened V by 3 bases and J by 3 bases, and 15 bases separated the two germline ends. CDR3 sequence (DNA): TGTGCCAGCAGCTTCTCATCGGACATGTTCTACGAGCAGTACTTC. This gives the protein CASSFSSDMFYEQYF.

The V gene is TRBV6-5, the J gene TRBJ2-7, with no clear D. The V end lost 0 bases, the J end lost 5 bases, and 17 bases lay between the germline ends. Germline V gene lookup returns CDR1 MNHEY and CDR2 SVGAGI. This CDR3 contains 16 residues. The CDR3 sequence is CASSYSSASAAHEQYF. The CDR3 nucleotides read TGTGCCAGCAGTTACTCGAGTGCCAGCGCGGCGCACGAGCAGTACTTC.

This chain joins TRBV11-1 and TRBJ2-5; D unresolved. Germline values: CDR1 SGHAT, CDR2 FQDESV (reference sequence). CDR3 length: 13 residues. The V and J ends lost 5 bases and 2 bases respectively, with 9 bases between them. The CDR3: CASSLLLQETQYF. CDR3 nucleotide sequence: TGTGCCAGCAGCCTACTCCTACAAGAGACCCAGTACTTC.

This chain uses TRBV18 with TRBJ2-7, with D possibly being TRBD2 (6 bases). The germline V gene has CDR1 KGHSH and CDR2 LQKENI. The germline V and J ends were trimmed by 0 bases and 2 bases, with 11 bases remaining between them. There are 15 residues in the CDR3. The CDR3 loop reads CASSPPRGFTYEQYF. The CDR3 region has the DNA TGTGCCAGCTCACCACCGCGGGGTTTCACCTACGAGCAGTACTTC.

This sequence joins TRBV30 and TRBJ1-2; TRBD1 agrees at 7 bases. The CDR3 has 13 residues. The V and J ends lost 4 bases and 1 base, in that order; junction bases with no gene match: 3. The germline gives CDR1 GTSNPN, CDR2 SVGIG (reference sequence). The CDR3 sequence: CAWKGTDNYGYTF. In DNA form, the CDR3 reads TGTGCCTGGAAGGGGACAGATAACTATGGCTACACCTTC.

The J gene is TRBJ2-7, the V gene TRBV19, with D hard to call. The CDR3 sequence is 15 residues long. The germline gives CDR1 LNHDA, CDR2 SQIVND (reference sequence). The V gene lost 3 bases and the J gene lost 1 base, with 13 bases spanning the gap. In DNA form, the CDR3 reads TGTGCCAGTAGTATCAAGTCTGGGTCTTCCTACGAGCAGTACTTC. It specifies CASSIKSGSSYEQYF.

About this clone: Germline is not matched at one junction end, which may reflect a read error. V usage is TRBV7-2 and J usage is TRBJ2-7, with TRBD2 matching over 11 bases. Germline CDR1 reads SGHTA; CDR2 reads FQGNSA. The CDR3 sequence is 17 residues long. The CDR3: CAGSYGQGLADTYEQYF. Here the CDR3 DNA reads TGTGCCGGCAGCTACGGACAGGGACTAGCGGATACCTACGAGCAGTACTTC.

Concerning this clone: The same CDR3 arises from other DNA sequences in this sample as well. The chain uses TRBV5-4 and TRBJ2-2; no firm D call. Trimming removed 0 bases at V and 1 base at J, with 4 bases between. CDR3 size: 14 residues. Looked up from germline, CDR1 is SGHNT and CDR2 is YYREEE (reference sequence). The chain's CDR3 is CASSLVQNTGELFF. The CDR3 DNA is TGTGCCAGCAGCTTGGTTCAGAACACCGGGGAGCTGTTTTTT.

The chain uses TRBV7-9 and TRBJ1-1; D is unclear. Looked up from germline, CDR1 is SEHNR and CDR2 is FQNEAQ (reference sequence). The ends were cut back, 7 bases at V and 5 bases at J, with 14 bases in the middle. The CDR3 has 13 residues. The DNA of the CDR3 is TGTGCCAGCACCGGAGAGCGGGGAACTGAAGCTTTCTTT. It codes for CASTGERGTEAFF.

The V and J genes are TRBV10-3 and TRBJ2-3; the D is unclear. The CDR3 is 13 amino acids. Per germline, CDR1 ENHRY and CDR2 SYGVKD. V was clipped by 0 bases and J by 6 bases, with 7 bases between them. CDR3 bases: TGTGCCATCAGTGAGTCCCCCGTGGATACGCAGTATTTT. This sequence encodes CAISESPVDTQYF.

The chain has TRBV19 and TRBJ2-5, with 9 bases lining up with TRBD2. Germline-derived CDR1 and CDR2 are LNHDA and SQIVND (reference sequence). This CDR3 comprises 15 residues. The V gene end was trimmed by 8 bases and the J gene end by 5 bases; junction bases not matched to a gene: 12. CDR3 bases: TGTGCCAGTGGACAGCTTAGCGGGGGAATGGAGACCCAGTACTTC. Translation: CASGQLSGGMETQYF.

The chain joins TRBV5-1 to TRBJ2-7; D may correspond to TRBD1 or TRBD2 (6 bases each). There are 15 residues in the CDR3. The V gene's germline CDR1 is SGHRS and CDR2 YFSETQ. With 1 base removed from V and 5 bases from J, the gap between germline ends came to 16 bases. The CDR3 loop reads CASSLYRGAGDEQYF. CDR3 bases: TGCGCCAGCAGCTTGTATAGGGGGGCAGGAGACGAGCAGTACTTC.

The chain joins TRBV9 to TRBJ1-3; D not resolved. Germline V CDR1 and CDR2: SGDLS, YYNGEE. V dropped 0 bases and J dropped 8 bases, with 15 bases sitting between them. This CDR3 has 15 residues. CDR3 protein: CASSVEVRFVDTIYF. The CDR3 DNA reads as TGTGCCAGCAGCGTAGAGGTACGATTCGTAGACACCATATATTTT.

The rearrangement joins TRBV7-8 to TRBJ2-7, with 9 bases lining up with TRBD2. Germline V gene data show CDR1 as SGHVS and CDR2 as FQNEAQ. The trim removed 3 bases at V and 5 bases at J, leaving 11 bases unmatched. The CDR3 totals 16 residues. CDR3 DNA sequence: TGTGCCAGCAGCTTTGATGCGGGAGGGAGTTTTGACGAGCAGTACTTC. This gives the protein CASSFDAGGSFDEQYF.

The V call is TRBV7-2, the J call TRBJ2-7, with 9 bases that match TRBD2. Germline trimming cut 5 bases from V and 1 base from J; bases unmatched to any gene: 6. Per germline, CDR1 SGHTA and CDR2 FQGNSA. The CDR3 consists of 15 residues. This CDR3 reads CASSEASGASYEQYF. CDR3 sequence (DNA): TGTGCCAGCAGCGAGGCTAGCGGGGCTTCCTACGAGCAGTACTTC.

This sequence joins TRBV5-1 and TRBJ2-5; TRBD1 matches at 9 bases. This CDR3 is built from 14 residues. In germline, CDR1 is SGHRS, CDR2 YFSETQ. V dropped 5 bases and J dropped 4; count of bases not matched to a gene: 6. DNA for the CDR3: TGCGCCAGCAGGCCGACAGGGGGTGGAGAGACCCAGTACTTC. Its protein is CASRPTGGGETQYF.

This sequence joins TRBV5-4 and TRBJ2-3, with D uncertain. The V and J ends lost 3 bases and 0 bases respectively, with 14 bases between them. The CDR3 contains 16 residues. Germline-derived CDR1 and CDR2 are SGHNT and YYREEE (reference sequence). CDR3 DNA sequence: TGTGCCAGCAGCTCGCGGACCGAGAGTAGCACAGATACGCAGTATTTT. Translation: CASSSRTESSTDTQYF.

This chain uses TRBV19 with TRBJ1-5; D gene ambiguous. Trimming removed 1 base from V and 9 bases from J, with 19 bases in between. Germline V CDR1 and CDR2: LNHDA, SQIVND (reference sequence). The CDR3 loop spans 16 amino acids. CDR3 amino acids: CASSIGAAPILGPQHF. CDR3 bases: TGTGCCAGTAGTATAGGGGCAGCCCCGATCTTGGGGCCCCAGCATTTT.